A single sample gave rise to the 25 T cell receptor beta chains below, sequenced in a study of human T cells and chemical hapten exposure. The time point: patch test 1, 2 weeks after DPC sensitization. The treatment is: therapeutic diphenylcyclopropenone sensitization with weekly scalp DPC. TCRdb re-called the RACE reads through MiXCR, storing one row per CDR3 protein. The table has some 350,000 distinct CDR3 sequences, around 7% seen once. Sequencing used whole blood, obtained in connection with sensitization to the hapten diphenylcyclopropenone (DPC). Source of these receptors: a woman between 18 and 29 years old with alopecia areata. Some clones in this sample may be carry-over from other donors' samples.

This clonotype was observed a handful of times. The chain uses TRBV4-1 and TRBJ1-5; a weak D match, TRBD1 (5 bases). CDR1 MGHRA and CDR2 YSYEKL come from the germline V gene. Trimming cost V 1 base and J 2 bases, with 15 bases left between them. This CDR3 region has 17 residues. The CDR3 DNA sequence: TGCGCCAGCAGCCAAGGAGGGGCAGCCCTAGGCAATCAGCCCCAGCATTTT. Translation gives CASSQGGAALGNQPQHF.

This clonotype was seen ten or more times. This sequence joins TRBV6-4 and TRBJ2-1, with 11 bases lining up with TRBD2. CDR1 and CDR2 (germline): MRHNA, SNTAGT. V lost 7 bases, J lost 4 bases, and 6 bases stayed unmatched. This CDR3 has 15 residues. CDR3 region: CASKRTSGWYNEQFF. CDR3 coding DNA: TGTGCCAGCAAACGGACTAGCGGGTGGTACAATGAGCAGTTCTTC.

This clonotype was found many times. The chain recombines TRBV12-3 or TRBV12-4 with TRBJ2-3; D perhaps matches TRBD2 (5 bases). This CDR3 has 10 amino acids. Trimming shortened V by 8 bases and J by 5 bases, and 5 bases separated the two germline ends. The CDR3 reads CASGGDTQYF. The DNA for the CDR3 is TGTGCCAGCGGAGGAGATACGCAGTATTTT.

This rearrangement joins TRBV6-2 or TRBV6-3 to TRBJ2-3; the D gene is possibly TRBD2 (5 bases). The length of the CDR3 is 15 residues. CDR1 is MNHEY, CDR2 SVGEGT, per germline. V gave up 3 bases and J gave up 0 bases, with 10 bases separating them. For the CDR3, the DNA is TGTGCCAGCAGTTATTCGGAGGTCAGCACAGATACGCAGTATTTT. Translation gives CASSYSEVSTDTQYF.

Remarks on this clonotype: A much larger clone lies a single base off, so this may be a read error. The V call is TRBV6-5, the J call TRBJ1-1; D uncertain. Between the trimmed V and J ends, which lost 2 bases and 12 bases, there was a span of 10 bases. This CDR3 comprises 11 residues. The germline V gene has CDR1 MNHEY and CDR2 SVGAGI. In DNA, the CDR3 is TGTGCCAGCAGTTACGCCCGGGTAACTTTCTTT. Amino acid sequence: CASSYARVTFF.

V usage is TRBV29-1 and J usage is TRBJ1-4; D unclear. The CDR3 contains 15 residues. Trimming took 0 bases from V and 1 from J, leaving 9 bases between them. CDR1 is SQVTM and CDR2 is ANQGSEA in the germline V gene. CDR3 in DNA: TGCAGCGTTGAAGAAAGGCAAGGAACTAATGAAAAACTGTTTTTT. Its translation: CSVEERQGTNEKLFF.

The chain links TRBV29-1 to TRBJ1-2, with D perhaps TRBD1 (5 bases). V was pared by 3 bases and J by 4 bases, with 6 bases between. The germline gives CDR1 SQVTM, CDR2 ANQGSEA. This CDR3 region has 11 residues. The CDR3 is CSVDQGYGYTF. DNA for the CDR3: TGCAGCGTTGATCAGGGCTATGGCTACACCTTC.

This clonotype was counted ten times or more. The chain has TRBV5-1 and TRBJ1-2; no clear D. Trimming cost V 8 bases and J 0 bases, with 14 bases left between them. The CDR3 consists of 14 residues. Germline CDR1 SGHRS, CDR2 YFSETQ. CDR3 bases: TGCGCCAGTACGCCTGGACGAGCTAACTATGGCTACACCTTC. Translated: CASTPGRANYGYTF.

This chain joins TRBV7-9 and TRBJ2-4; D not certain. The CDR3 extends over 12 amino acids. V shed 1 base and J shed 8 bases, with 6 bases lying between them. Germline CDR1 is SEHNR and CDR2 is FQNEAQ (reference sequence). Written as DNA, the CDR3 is TGTGCCAGCAGCTTAGACGGGTACATTCAGTACTTC. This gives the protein CASSLDGYIQYF.

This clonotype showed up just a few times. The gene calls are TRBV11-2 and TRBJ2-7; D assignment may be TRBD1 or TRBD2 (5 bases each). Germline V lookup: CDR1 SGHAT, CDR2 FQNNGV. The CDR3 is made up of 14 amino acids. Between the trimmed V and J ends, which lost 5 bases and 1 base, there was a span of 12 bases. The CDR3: CASSRTGRSYEQYF. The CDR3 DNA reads TGTGCCAGCAGCCGTACGGGACGGTCCTACGAGCAGTACTTC.

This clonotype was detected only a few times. CDR3 region: CASSFRHKFTGNTEAFF. The CDR3, as DNA: TGTGCCAGCAGTTTTAGACATAAATTTACCGGGAACACTGAAGCTTTCTTT. V and J are TRBV12-3 or TRBV12-4 and TRBJ1-1, with D hard to call. The CDR3 is made up of 17 amino acids. V was trimmed by 3 bases and J by 1 base, leaving 18 bases between them.

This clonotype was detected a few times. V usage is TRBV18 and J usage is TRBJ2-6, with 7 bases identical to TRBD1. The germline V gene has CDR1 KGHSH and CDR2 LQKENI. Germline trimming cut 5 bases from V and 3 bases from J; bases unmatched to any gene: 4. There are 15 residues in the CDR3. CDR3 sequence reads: CASSTTGVGANVLTF. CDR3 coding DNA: TGTGCCAGCTCAACCACAGGGGTTGGGGCCAACGTCCTGACTTTC.

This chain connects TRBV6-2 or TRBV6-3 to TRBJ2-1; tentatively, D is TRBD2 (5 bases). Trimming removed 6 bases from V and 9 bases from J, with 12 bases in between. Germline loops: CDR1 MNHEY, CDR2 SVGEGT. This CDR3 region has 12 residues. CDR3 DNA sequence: TGTGCCAGCAGACCAAGCGGAGGTGAGCAGTTCTTC. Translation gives CASRPSGGEQFF.

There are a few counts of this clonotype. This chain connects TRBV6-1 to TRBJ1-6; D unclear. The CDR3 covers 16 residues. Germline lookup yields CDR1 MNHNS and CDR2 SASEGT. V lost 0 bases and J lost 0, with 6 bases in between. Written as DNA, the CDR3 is TGTGCCAGCAGTGAAGCGCTTCACTCCTATAATTCACCCCTCCACTTT. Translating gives CASSEALHSYNSPLHF.

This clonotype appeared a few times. The CDR3 spells CASSYSMRGPVNSPLHF. In nucleotides, the CDR3 is TGTGCCAGCAGTTACTCGATGAGGGGCCCCGTGAATTCACCCCTCCACTTT. The V and J genes are TRBV6-5 and TRBJ1-6, with D tentatively TRBD1 (5 bases). Germline CDR1 and CDR2: MNHEY and SVGAGI. Trimming took off 0 bases at V and 7 bases at J, with 16 bases between the two ends. The CDR3 totals 17 residues.

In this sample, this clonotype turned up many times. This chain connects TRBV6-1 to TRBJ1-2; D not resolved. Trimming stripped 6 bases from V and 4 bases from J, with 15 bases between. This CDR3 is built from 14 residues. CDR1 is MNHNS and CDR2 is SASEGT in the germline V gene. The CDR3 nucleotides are TGTGCCAGCAGAGATCCGGCCAGACTCTATGGCTACACCTTC. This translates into CASRDPARLYGYTF.

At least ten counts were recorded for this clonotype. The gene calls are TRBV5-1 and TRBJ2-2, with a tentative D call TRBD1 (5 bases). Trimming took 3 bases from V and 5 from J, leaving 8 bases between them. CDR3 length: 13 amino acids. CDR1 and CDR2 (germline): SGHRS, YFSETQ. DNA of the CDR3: TGCGCCAGCAGCTCGACAGCAACCGGGGAGCTGTTTTTT. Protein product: CASSSTATGELFF. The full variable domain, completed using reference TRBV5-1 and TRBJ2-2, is KAGVTQTPRYLIKTRGQQVTLSCSPISGHRSVSWYQQTPGQGLQFLFEYFSETQRNKGNFPGRFSGRQFSNSRSEMNVSTLELGDSALYLCASSSTATGELFFGEGSRLTVL.

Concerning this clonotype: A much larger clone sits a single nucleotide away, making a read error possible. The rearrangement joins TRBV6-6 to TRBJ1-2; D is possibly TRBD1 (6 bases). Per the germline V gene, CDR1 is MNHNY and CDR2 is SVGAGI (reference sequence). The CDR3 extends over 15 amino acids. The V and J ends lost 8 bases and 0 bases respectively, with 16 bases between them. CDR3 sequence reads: CASGPPQGANYGYTF. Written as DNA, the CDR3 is TGTGCCAGCGGCCCTCCACAGGGAGCTAACTATGGCTACACCTTC.

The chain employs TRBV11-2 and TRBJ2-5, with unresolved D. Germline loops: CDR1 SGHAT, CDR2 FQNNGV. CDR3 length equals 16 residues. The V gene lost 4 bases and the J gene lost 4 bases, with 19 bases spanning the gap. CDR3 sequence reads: CASSSRQSVFGETQYF. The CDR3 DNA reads TGTGCCAGCAGCTCGCGTCAATCGGTATTTGGAGAGACCCAGTACTTC. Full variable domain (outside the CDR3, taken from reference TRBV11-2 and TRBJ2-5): EAGVAQSPRYKIIEKRQSVAFWCNPISGHATLYWYQQILGQGPKLLIQFQNNGVVDDSQLPKDRFSAERLKGVDSTLKIQPAKLEDSAVYLCASSSRQSVFGETQYFGPGTRLLVL.

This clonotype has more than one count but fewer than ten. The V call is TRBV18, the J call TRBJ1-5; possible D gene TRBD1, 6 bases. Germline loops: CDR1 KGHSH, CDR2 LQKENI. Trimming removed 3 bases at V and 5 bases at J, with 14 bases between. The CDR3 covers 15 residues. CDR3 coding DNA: TGTGCCAGCTCACCGGGGGCAGTCCGTCATCAGCCCCAGCATTTT. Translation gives CASSPGAVRHQPQHF.

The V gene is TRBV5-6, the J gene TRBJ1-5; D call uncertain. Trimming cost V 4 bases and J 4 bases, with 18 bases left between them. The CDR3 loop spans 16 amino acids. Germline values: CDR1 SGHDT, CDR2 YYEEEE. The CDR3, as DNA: TGTGCCAGCAGCGCCTGGCGGACGGGAGGGAATCAGCCCCAGCATTTT. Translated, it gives CASSAWRTGGNQPQHF.

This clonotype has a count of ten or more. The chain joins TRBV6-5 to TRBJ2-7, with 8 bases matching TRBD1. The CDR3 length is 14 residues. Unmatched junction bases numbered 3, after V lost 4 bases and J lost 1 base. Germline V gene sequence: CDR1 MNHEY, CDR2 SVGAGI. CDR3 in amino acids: CASSSRTGSYEQYF. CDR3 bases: TGTGCCAGCAGTTCCCGGACAGGGTCCTACGAGCAGTACTTC.

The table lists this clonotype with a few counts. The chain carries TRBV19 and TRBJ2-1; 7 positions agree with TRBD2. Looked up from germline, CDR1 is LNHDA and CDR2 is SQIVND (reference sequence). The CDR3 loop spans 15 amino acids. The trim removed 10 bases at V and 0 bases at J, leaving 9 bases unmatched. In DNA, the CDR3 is TGTGCCACATCAGTAGCGGGTAGCTCCTACAATGAGCAGTTCTTC. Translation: CATSVAGSSYNEQFF.

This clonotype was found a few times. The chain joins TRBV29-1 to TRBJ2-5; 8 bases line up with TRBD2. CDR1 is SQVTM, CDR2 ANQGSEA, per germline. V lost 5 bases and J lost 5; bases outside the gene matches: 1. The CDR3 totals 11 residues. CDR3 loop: CSVRGGETQYF. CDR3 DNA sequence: TGCAGCGTTCGGGGGGGTGAGACCCAGTACTTC.

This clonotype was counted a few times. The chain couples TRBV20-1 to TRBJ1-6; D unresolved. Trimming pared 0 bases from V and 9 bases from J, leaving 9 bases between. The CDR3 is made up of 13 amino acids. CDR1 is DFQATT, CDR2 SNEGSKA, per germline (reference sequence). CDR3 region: CSAREGIGSPLHF. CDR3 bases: TGCAGTGCTAGAGAGGGAATAGGTTCACCCCTCCACTTT.